Below, 26 T cell receptor beta chains from the same sample are listed, as sequenced in a study of PD-L1 blockade in urothelial cancer. Sample time point: peripheral blood 6 weeks after treatment start. Here immunoSEQ multiplex PCR was the method, and the copy in TCRdb shows in-frame clones only, minus some. The sample includes 35,000 to 40,000 clones, 86% of them seen just once. Source: PBMCs, taken around atezolizumab (anti-PD-L1) treatment. The receptors were gathered from a man between 60 and 75 years old with urothelial cancer.

This clone was picked up a small number of times. The chain has TRBV5-5 and TRBJ1-5; D perhaps matches TRBD1 (6 bases). V was shortened by 9 bases and J by 0 bases, with 22 bases between the two germline ends. The CDR3 runs to 17 residues. Germline values: CDR1 SGHKS, CDR2 YYEKEE (reference sequence). The CDR3 DNA follows: TGTGCCACAACAGAGCATGGACAGACTTATAGCAATCAGCCCCAGCATTTT. As protein: CATTEHGQTYSNQPQHF.

This rearrangement joins TRBV7-2 to TRBJ2-7; 8 nucleotides line up with TRBD2. Germline V gene lookup returns CDR1 SGHTA and CDR2 FQGNSA. The J segment lost 5 bases and the V segment lost 5 bases, leaving 11 bases of the junction unmatched. This CDR3 contains 15 residues. CDR3 in amino acids: CASSGSGAPSDEQYF. The CDR3 DNA sequence: TGTGCCAGCAGCGGTAGCGGGGCCCCCTCAGACGAGCAGTACTTC.

The CDR3 spells CASSPLHRGETEAFF. CDR3 sequence (DNA): TGCGCCAGCAGCCCGCTTCACAGGGGGGAGACTGAAGCTTTCTTT. The V and J genes are TRBV4-1 and TRBJ1-1, with 8 bases lining up with TRBD1. This CDR3 region has 15 residues. Germline V gene data show CDR1 as MGHRA and CDR2 as YSYEKL. The V and J ends lost 4 bases and 5 bases, in that order; junction bases with no gene match: 9.

This rearrangement joins TRBV5-4 to TRBJ2-7, with 8 bases that match TRBD1. Per germline, CDR1 SGHNT and CDR2 YYREEE (reference sequence). V shed 4 bases and J 2 bases; nucleotides not matched to a gene: 11. This CDR3 is built from 16 residues. The CDR3 here is CASSHGQGAFTYEQYF. The CDR3 bases are TGTGCCAGCAGCCACGGTCAGGGGGCGTTCACCTACGAGCAGTACTTC.

The chain employs TRBV5-1 and TRBJ1-6, with TRBD1 identical over 7 bases. After removal of 0 bases from V and 10 bases from J, the junction contained 4 bases not matched to a gene. This CDR3 is built from 14 residues. Germline V CDR1 and CDR2: SGHRS, YFSETQ. Here the CDR3 DNA reads TGCGCCAGCAGCTTGGACAGGGACAGATCACCCCTCCACTTT. Protein: CASSLDRDRSPLHF.

The chain has TRBV28 and TRBJ1-3; 8 nucleotides align to TRBD1. CDR3 size: 14 residues. Germline lookup yields CDR1 MDHEN and CDR2 SYDVKM. J gave up 1 base and V 8 bases, and 4 bases lay outside the gene matches. CDR3 nucleotide sequence: TGTGCCAGCGTCGACAGGGGATCTGGAAACACCATATATTTT. It translates to CASVDRGSGNTIYF.

The chain couples TRBV5-1 to TRBJ2-1; D not resolved. The V and J ends lost 4 bases and 9 bases respectively, with 14 bases between them. CDR1 is SGHRS, CDR2 YFSETQ, per germline. The CDR3 is 13 amino acids. The CDR3 region is CASSTDMYREQFF. The CDR3 nucleotides are TGCGCCAGCAGCACCGACATGTATCGTGAGCAGTTCTTC.

As regards this clone: The junction shows a germline mismatch at one end, possibly a read error. The V call is TRBV5-1, the J call TRBJ2-5; D may be TRBD2 (5 bases). CDR3 length: 11 amino acids. In germline, CDR1 is SGHRS, CDR2 YFSETQ. The CDR3 DNA follows: TGCGCCAGCAGCTTGGGTACTAGATTTCACTTC. Translated: CASSLGTRFHF.

V gene TRBV6-1 combines with J gene TRBJ1-5, with 7 bases that match TRBD1. With V trimmed by 8 bases and J by 2 bases, 6 bases remained unmatched. This CDR3 spans 14 amino acids. Germline values: CDR1 MNHNS, CDR2 SASEGT. The CDR3: CASDLGQRNQPQHF. The CDR3 DNA is TGTGCCAGCGACTTGGGACAGCGCAATCAGCCCCAGCATTTT.

J is TRBJ2-7 and V is TRBV11-1, with TRBD1 matching 11 bases. The CDR3 consists of 14 residues. V shed 3 bases and J 7 bases; nucleotides not matched to a gene: 5. Per the germline V gene, CDR1 is SGHAT and CDR2 is FQDESV (reference sequence). The CDR3 coding sequence is TGTGCCAGCAGCTTGGACAGGGGGCCCGGGGAGCAGTACTTC. Translated, it gives CASSLDRGPGEQYF.

As for this clone: At one of its ends the junction is not consistent with the germline gene, which may arise from a read error. The chain is built from TRBV7-7 and TRBJ2-3; the D gene is possibly TRBD2 (6 bases). The length of the CDR3 is 13 residues. CDR1 and CDR2 (germline): SSHAT, FNYEAQ (reference sequence). The CDR3 DNA reads TGTGCTAGCAGCTCCCCGGGGACTGATACGCAGTATTTT. Its translation: CASSSPGTDTQYF.

This clone has only a few counts. This sequence joins TRBV4-2 and TRBJ2-7, with D possibly matching TRBD1 (5 bases). This CDR3 contains 15 residues. Trimming stripped 0 bases from V and 1 base from J, with 10 bases between. Germline CDR1 and CDR2: LGHNA and YNFKEQ. The CDR3 DNA follows: TGTGCCAGCAGCCAAGAATCCGCAGGGTCCTACGAGCAGTACTTC. Residues: CASSQESAGSYEQYF.

The chain carries TRBV30 and TRBJ1-1; TRBD1 agrees at 9 bases. Germline V CDR1 and CDR2: GTSNPN, SVGIG (reference sequence). V was clipped by 3 bases and J by 2 bases; unmatched bases: 1. The CDR3 has 13 residues. The CDR3 nucleotides are TGTGCCTGGAGGGGACAGGGAAACACTGAAGCTTTCTTT. It is translated as CAWRGQGNTEAFF.

This clone turned up a few times. The V and J genes are TRBV7-8 and TRBJ1-2; the D is unclear. Germline lookup yields CDR1 SGHVS and CDR2 FQNEAQ. CDR3 size: 13 residues. V gave up 0 bases and J gave up 7 bases, with 9 bases separating them. CDR3 in amino acids: CASSLADWVGYTF. CDR3 DNA sequence: TGTGCCAGCAGCTTAGCGGACTGGGTTGGCTACACCTTC.

The V gene is TRBV5-4, the J gene TRBJ1-1; 8 bases fit TRBD1. There are 15 residues in the CDR3. The germline V gene encodes CDR1 SGHNT and CDR2 YYREEE (reference sequence). The V and J ends lost 0 bases and 6 bases, in that order; junction bases with no gene match: 7. The CDR3 loop reads CASSLDGRGRSEAFF. DNA of the CDR3: TGTGCCAGCAGCTTGGATGGCAGGGGGCGTTCTGAAGCTTTCTTT.

The chain joins TRBV14 to TRBJ2-7; 11 bases are a match to TRBD2. The CDR3 runs to 15 residues. In germline, CDR1 is SGHDN, CDR2 FVKESK. The V and J ends lost 4 bases and 4 bases, in that order; junction bases with no gene match: 6. The CDR3 DNA follows: TGTGCCAGCAGCCTAGCGGGAGGGCCAGTTTACGAGCAGTACTTC. Its protein product is CASSLAGGPVYEQYF.

This chain links TRBV7-2 with TRBJ2-5, with D maybe TRBD2 (5 bases). The CDR3 has 13 amino acids. Germline V gives CDR1 SGHTA, CDR2 FQGNSA. V lost 4 bases, J lost 4 bases, and 10 bases lay in between. CDR3 bases: TGTGCCAGCAGCTCGGGATCGAGAGAGACCCAGTACTTC. Protein product: CASSSGSRETQYF.

This clone was picked up one time. The chain uses TRBV9 and TRBJ1-5, with 9 bases matching TRBD1. This CDR3 spans 18 amino acids. Germline CDR1 reads SGDLS; CDR2 reads YYNGEE. The junction had 8 bases not matched to a gene; V was cut back by 0 bases and J by 1 base. This CDR3 reads CASSVGDREVGSNQPQHF. In nucleotides, the CDR3 is TGTGCCAGCAGCGTAGGGGACAGGGAGGTCGGAAGCAATCAGCCCCAGCATTTT. The variable domain in full, with the rest retrieved from reference TRBV9 and TRBJ1-5, is DSGVTQTPKHLITATGQRVTLRCSPRSGDLSVYWYQQSLDQGLQFLIQYYNGEERAKGNILERFSAQQFPDLHSELNLSSLELGDSALYFCASSVGDREVGSNQPQHFGDGTRLSIL.

The rearrangement links TRBV28 to TRBJ1-6; TRBD1 aligns across 11 bases. The V and J ends lost 6 bases and 9 bases, in that order; junction bases with no gene match: 10. Germline V gives CDR1 MDHEN, CDR2 SYDVKM. The CDR3 extends over 16 amino acids. CDR3 amino acids: CASSYGQGAPGSPLHF. CDR3 DNA sequence: TGTGCCAGCAGCTACGGACAGGGGGCGCCCGGTTCACCCCTCCACTTT.

The rearrangement uses TRBV6-6 and TRBJ1-1; 8 bases fit TRBD1. The junction had 12 bases not matched to a gene; V was cut back by 6 bases and J by 6 bases. The CDR3 runs to 15 residues. The germline V gene encodes CDR1 MNHNY and CDR2 SVGAGI (reference sequence). CDR3 sequence: CASRRDPGTGAEAFF. The DNA for the CDR3 is TGTGCCAGCAGGAGAGATCCCGGGACAGGCGCTGAAGCTTTCTTT.

The rearrangement joins TRBV7-3 to TRBJ1-2; TRBD1 agrees at 10 bases. Germline values: CDR1 SGHTA, CDR2 FQGTGA. The CDR3 is 15 amino acids. Trimming removed 0 bases from V and 6 bases from J; junction bases left unmatched: 4. The CDR3 DNA sequence: TGTGCCAGCAGCTTAACCCCGGGACAGGGGAATGGCTACACCTTC. Translating it yields CASSLTPGQGNGYTF.

This clone was counted between two and nine times. This sample also contains other DNA sequences that code for the same CDR3. The rearrangement links TRBV4-1 to TRBJ2-1; possible D gene TRBD2, 6 bases. V was cut by 2 bases and J by 4 bases, with 15 bases left in between. CDR1 and CDR2 (germline): MGHRA, YSYEKL. The CDR3 is 16 amino acids. The CDR3 DNA reads as TGCGCCAGCAGCCAATCGCAGACTAGTTCATACAATGAGCAGTTCTTC. This encodes CASSQSQTSSYNEQFF.

This clone was observed once. The chain uses TRBV10-3 and TRBJ2-6; unclear D gene. V dropped 2 bases and J dropped 0 bases, with 11 bases sitting between them. CDR1 ENHRY and CDR2 SYGVKD come from the germline V gene. This CDR3 has 17 amino acids. In DNA, the CDR3 is TGTGCCATCAGTGAGCGGAGTGCCTTCTCTGGGGCCAACGTCCTGACTTTC. It encodes CAISERSAFSGANVLTF.

This clone ranks as medium-sized. This rearrangement joins TRBV2 to TRBJ2-5; 7 bases align to TRBD1. From germline, CDR1 is SNHLY and CDR2 FYNNEI. This CDR3 has 14 residues. Trimming removed 7 bases from V and 6 bases from J; junction bases left unmatched: 11. CDR3 amino acids: CASISSPGGKTQYF. The CDR3 DNA sequence: TGTGCCAGCATTTCCTCGCCAGGGGGAAAGACCCAGTACTTC.

V and J are TRBV6-5 and TRBJ2-7; 7 bases map to TRBD2. V shed 8 bases, J shed 0 bases, and the junction held 7 bases outside the gene matches. CDR3 size: 14 residues. Germline values: CDR1 MNHEY, CDR2 SVGAGI. The DNA for the CDR3 is TGTGCCAGCCAAGCGGGAACCATCTCCTACGAGCAGTACTTC. It codes for CASQAGTISYEQYF.

The rearrangement links TRBV10-3 to TRBJ1-1; 7 nucleotides align to TRBD1. CDR1 is ENHRY and CDR2 is SYGVKD in the germline V gene. V gave up 6 bases and J gave up 0 bases; unmatched junction bases: 7. CDR3 size: 15 residues. The CDR3 loop reads CAIRNFGTVNTEAFF. CDR3 coding DNA: TGTGCCATCAGGAACTTCGGGACAGTGAACACTGAAGCTTTCTTT.